These T cell receptor beta chains were read from a single sample in a study of T-cell reconstitution after alpha-beta-depleted transplantation in children. Via MiXCR, TCRdb re-called the PCR reads, giving one row per CDR3 protein. The sample shows approximately 100,000 distinct CDR3 sequences, 12% of them seen only once. The sequencing used PBMCs from the stem cell graft donor, collected from the stem cell graft. Receptor source: a human donor who donated a stem cell graft to a child with inherited bone marrow failure. The conserved cysteine and the conserved F or W are not part of the CDR3 here.

v_gene,CDR3aa
TRBV20-1,SARDRVNYNEQF
TRBV5-1,ASSGRTQGYGYT
TRBV30,AWFLKGGSEQF
TRBV11-2,ASSFSTLRAGWGETQY
TRBV19,ASLGGASGNTGELF
TRBV5-1,ASSLRTKGRTGELF
TRBV5-1,ASSPWTGGAGANVLT
TRBV20-1,SASREGHIGELF
TRBV10-3,AISEIGARDFNTGELF
TRBV28,ASSPPDRVNTEAF
TRBV4-3,ASSQLLAGGSDTQY
TRBV4-2,ASGTPGLARNNEQF
TRBV25-1,ASSEGLYSGNTIY
TRBV7-2,ASSLGGGGETQY
TRBV20-1,SALTGGYTGELF
TRBV6-2/TRBV6-3,ASSYGLRAGHRADTWY
TRBV5-4,ASSLTVGKGRAKNIQY
TRBV3-1,ASSPWDPRDTQY
TRBV5-1,ASSLEMDSGNTIY
TRBV7-2,ASSLAGTASYEQY
TRBV7-2,ASSLLSGRSGEQY
TRBV10-3,AISRGQAPLH
TRBV7-3,ASSNGLNTEAF
TRBV7-3,ASSSSTGKSLGTEAF
TRBV4-3,ASRQSNTGELF
TRBV20-1,SARVHDGNQPQH
TRBV6-1,ASSELAGRGHEQY
TRBV12-3/TRBV12-4,ASSFAGTFAEAF